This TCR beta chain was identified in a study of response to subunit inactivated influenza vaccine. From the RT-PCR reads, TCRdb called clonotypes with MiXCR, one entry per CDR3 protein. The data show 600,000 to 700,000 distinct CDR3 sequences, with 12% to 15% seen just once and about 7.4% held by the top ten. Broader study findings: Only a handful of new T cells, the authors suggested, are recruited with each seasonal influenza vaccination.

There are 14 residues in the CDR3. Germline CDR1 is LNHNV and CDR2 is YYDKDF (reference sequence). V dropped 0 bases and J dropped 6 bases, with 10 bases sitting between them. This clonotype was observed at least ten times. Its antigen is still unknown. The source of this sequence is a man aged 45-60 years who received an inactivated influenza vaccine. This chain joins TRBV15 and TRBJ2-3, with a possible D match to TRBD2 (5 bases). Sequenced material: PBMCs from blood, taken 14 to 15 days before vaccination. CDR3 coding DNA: TGTGCCACCAGCAGAGATGGTGGCGGGGATACGCAGTATTTT. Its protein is CATSRDGGGDTQYF.